This TCR beta chain was captured by sequencing in a study of T cells expressing NK-cell markers. TCRdb re-called the 5' RACE reads and gives one entry per CDR3 protein, without DNA. This specimen shows about 190,000 distinct CDR3 sequences; the ten leading clones hold 20% to 25%. The CDR3 sequence is 15 residues long. This TCR was sampled from a man between 18 and 69 years old in good health. The chain joins TRBV12-3 or TRBV12-4 to TRBJ2-2; TCRdb returns TRBD1, unconfirmable since there is no DNA. Sequencing was carried out using blood T cells: a sorted CD56 or NKG2C T cell subset, CD4+ or CD8+ T cells, or bulk PBMC T cells (not recorded which). CDR3 residues: CASSPDRRNTGELFF.